This entry lists 2 T cell receptor beta chains sequenced from one sample in a study of cytomegalovirus exposure and HLA in healthy donors. This PCR relied on a set of 60 Vbeta primers and 13 Jbeta primers. Here immunoSEQ multiplex PCR was the method, and the copy in TCRdb shows in-frame clones only, minus some. The sample records roughly 68,000 clones, over 75% being singletons. The sample was PBMCs. The receptors were sampled from a male donor in good health and CMV-seropositive.

The CDR3 spells CASSYSTRAGNYGYTF. CDR3 in DNA: TGTGCCAGCAGTTACTCGACACGCGCAGGGAACTATGGCTACACCTTC. The chain employs TRBV6-5 and TRBJ1-2; perhaps TRBD1 as D (5 bases). Germline-derived CDR1 and CDR2 are MNHEY and SVGAGI. The CDR3 extends over 16 amino acids. V lost 0 bases and J 2 bases, leaving 13 bases between the germline ends.

With regard to this clone: A junction boundary mismatches the germline segment, possibly from a read error. The rearrangement links TRBV29-1 to TRBJ1-3; 7 positions match TRBD1. CDR3 length: 13 amino acids. In germline, CDR1 is SQVTM, CDR2 ANQGSEA. The CDR3 here is CSAVTGFGDTIYF. CDR3 coding DNA: TGCAGCGCCGTGACAGGGTTTGGAGACACCATATATTTT. Together with reference TRBV29-1 and TRBJ1-3, the CDR3 gives the full variable domain: SAVISQKPSRDICQRGTSLTIQCQVDSQVTMMFWYRQQPGQSLTLIATANQGSEATYESGFVIDKFPISRPNLTFSTLTVSNMSPEDSSIYLCSAVTGFGDTIYFGEGSWLTVV.